The rows below give T cell receptor beta chains drawn from one sample of a study of esophageal squamous cell carcinoma under preoperative chemotherapy. From the PCR reads, TCRdb called clonotypes with MiXCR, one entry per CDR3 protein. The sample yields some 30,000 distinct CDR3 sequences, roughly half seen once. The sample here was taken from a patient given preoperative chemotherapy. The receptors stem from a human donor with esophageal squamous cell carcinoma. The donor label of this sample is uncertain. Both conserved end residues are part of each CDR3. The D gene is left open where the match is weak. The size field is filled for only some rows; it gives once, few, many or a size class.

v_call	j_call	clone_size	d_call	cdr3_nt	cdr3_aa
TRBV7-6	TRBJ2-3	.	.	TGTGCCAGCAGGGTCCTAGGGGGGGGGGACAAAGATACGCAGTATTTT	CASRVLGGGDKDTQYF
TRBV12-3/TRBV12-4	TRBJ2-7	many	.	TGTGCCAGCAGTTTTAGCCTCGTTTCCTACGAGCAGTACTTC	CASSFSLVSYEQYF
TRBV7-3	TRBJ2-5	.	TRBD2	TGTGCCAGCAGCTTGGTACCGGGGGGAGGTGACCAAAACACTCAGTACTTC	CASSLVPGGGDQNTQYF
TRBV11-2	TRBJ2-5	.	.	TGTGCCAGCAGTTCAACCATTTCGACAGGCCGGAACACCCAGTACTTC	CASSSTISTGRNTQYF
TRBV12-3/TRBV12-4	TRBJ2-5	.	.	TGTGCCAGCAGTTTTACTAGTCAAGAGACCCAGTACTTC	CASSFTSQETQYF
TRBV7-2	TRBJ2-5	.	.	TGTGCCAGCAGCTTAGGGACCATGGCAAACACCCAGAATTTC	CASSLGTMANTQNF
TRBV5-4	TRBJ2-1	.	TRBD2	TGTGCCAGCAGCCGTATGCAGACTAGCGGGAGAACCTACAATGAGCAGTTCTTC	CASSRMQTSGRTYNEQFF
TRBV7-8	TRBJ2-1	.	.	TGTGCCAGCAGCTCTCAAAGCTTGCCAAAGACCCAGTTCTTC	CASSSQSLPKTQFF
TRBV7-3	TRBJ2-3	.	TRBD2	TGTGCCAGCAGCCTAATTGCGGGAGGGGCAGATACGCAGTATTTT	CASSLIAGGADTQYF
TRBV25-1	TRBJ1-1	many	.	TGTGCCAGCAGTGAGCGGGCCACAACTGAAGCTTTCTTT	CASSERATTEAFF
TRBV7-8	TRBJ2-1	.	.	TGTGTCAGCAGCTTAGAGGGTGCAGATCCGCACAATGAGCAGTTCTTC	CVSSLEGADPHNEQFF
TRBV7-2	TRBJ2-4	.	.	TGTGCCAGCAGCTGCAGGGCGGGGGCCTGCGCCAAAAACATTCAGTACTTC	CASSCRAGACAKNIQYF
TRBV27	TRBJ1-6	.	TRBD1	TGTGCCAGCGGCCGGGACAGGGGGTTTGTGTCACCCCTCCACTTT	CASGRDRGFVSPLHF
TRBV20-1	TRBJ2-5	.	TRBD2	TGCAGTGCTAGTGATGGGGGGGGAGGGGAGACCCAGTACTTC	CSASDGGGGETQYF
TRBV7-2	TRBJ2-4	.	TRBD2	TGTGCCAGCGGGGGAGTCGGGCGGGGGGACCAAGACATTCAGTACTTC	CASGGVGRGDQDIQYF